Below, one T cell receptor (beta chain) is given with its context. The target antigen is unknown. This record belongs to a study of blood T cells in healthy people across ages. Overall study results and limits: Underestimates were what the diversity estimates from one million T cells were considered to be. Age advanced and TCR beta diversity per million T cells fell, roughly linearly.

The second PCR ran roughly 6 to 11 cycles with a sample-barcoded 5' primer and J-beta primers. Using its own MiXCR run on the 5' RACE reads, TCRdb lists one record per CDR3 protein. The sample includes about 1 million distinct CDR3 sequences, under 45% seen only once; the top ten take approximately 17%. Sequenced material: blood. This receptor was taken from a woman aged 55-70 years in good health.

Here the CDR3 reads CASSATGTSGKNTGELFF. The CDR3 coding sequence is TGTGCCAGCAGCGCGACCGGGACTAGCGGGAAGAACACCGGGGAGCTGTTTTTT. V usage is TRBV7-9 and J usage is TRBJ2-2; 13 bases line up with TRBD2. CDR1 and CDR2 from the germline V gene are SEHNR and FQNEAQ (reference sequence). Trimming removed 5 bases from V and 1 base from J; junction bases left unmatched: 7. CDR3 size: 18 residues.